The entry below describes one T cell receptor beta chain. The junction and the germline gene differ at one end; a read error may be behind it. This sample is part of a study of blood T cell repertoires in COVID-19. Study overall: Sites in the United States, Italy and Spain provided acute and convalescent COVID-19 samples. T cells, B-cell-depleted T cells, or PBMCs provided the cDNA or gDNA that served as material.

In the original analysis: Amplification from reference gene primers served as the basis for estimated nucleated cell counts. Measured with immunoSEQ multiplex PCR; TCRdb has only the in-frame clones, and not every one. V and J calls and clone size are as listed in that table; D and trimming were resolved from the DNA. The sample shows about 220,000 clones, around 87% of them seen only once. The CDR3 extends over 11 amino acids. Germline V CDR1 and CDR2: MNHNS, SASEGT. The rearrangement joins TRBV6-1 to TRBJ1-1; a weak D match, TRBD1 (6 bases). The sequenced sample was peripheral blood. The sequence was collected from a young woman who had recovered from COVID-19. CDR3 DNA sequence: TGTGCCAGCAGTGAATGGGGACAAGGGCTCTTT. Amino acid sequence: CASSEWGQGLF.